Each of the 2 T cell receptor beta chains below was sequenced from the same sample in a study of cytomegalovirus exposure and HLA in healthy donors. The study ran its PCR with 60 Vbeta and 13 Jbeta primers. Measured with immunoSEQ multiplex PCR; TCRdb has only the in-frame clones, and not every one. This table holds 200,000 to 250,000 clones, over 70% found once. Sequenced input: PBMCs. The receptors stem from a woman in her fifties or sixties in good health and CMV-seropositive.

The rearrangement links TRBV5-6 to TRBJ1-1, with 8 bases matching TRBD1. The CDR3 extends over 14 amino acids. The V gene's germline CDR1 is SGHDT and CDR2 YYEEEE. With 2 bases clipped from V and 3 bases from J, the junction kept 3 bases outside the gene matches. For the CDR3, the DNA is TGTGCCAGCAGCTTCACACAGGGGGACACTGAAGCTTTCTTT. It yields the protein CASSFTQGDTEAFF.

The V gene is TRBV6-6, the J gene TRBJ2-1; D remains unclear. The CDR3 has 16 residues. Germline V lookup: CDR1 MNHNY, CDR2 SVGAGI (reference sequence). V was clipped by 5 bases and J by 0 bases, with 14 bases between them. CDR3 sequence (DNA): TGTGCCAGCAGTACTCCTCCAGGCAGCTCCTACAATGAGCAGTTCTTC. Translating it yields CASSTPPGSSYNEQFF.